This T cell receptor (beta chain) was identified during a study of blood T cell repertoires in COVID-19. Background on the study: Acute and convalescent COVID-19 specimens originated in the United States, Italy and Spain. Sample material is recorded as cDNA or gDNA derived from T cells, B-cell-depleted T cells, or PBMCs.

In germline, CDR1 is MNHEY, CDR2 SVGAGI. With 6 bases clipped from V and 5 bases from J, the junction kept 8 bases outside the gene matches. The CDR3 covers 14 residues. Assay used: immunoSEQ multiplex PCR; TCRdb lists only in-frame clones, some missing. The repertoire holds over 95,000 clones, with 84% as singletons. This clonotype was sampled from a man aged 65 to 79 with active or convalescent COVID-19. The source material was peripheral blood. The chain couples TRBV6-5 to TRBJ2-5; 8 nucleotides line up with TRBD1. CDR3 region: CASSLQGARETQYF. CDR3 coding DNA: TGTGCCAGCAGCCTTCAGGGGGCGAGGGAGACCCAGTACTTC.